This T cell receptor beta chain appears in the sequencing data of a study of vaccination and CD4 T cells after COVID-19. Trimming cost V 6 bases and J 1 base; bases outside gene matches: 5. Germline loops: CDR1 MNHNS, CDR2 SASEGT. There are 15 residues in the CDR3. This clonotype was seen a few times. What it recognizes is unknown. Cultured CD4+ T cell DNA underwent sequencing with the Oncomine TCR Beta short-read assay. TCRdb re-called the PCR reads through MiXCR, storing one row per CDR3 protein. The table has about 13,000 distinct CDR3 sequences, less than 45% seen once. As to treatment: roughly 10-day PBMC culture with coronavirus spike peptide pools or control peptides (ViraFEST assay). ViraFEST sequenced TCRs after peptide-pool expansion of antigen-specific T cells.

The sequence was obtained from a human donor who had recovered from COVID-19. The chain is built from TRBV6-1 and TRBJ2-5; TRBD2 agrees at 10 bases. The specimen was CD4+ T cells from blood, cultured in vitro, collected after SARS-CoV-2 vaccination. CDR3 region: CASRFSSGGQETQYF. The CDR3, as DNA: TGTGCCAGCAGATTTTCTAGCGGGGGCCAAGAGACCCAGTACTTC.